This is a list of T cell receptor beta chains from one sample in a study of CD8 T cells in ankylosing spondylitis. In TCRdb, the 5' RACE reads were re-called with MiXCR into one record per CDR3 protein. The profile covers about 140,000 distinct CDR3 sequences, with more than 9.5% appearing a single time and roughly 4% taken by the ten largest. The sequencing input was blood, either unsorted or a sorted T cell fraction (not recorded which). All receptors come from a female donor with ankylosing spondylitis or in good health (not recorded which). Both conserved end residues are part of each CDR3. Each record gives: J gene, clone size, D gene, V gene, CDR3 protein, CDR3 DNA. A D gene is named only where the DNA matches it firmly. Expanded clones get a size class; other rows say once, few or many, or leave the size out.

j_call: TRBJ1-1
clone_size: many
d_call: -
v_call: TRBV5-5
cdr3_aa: CASSLMGLSTEAFF
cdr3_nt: TGTGCCAGCAGCCTGATGGGACTGAGCACTGAAGCTTTCTTT

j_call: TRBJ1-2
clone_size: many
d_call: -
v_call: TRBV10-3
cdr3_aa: CAISERGDAAGYTF
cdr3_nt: TGTGCCATCAGCGAAAGGGGGGACGCGGCTGGCTACACCTTC

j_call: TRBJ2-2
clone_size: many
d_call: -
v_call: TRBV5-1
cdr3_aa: CASSIRESGTGELFF
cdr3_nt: TGCGCCAGCAGCATCCGGGAGTCAGGCACCGGGGAGCTGTTTTTT

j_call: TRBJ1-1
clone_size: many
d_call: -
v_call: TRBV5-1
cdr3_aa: CASSPNTPRPSTEAFF
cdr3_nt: TGCGCCAGCAGCCCAAATACCCCCCGCCCGAGCACTGAAGCTTTCTTT

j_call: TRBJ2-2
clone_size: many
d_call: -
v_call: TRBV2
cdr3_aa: CASSDFDTNTGELFF
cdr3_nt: TGTGCCAGCAGTGACTTCGACACGAACACCGGGGAGCTGTTTTTT

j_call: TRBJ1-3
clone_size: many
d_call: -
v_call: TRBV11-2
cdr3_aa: CASSPLSGSGNTIYF
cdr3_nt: TGTGCCAGCAGCCCCCTCTCGGGGTCTGGAAACACCATATATTTT

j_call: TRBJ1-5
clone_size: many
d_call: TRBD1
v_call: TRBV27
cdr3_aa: CASRRGQISNQPQHF
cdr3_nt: TGTGCCAGCAGGAGGGGACAGATTAGCAATCAGCCCCAGCATTTT

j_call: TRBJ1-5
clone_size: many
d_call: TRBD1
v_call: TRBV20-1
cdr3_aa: CSASGGLDQPQHF
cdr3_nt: TGCAGTGCCTCAGGGGGCTTGGATCAGCCCCAGCATTTT

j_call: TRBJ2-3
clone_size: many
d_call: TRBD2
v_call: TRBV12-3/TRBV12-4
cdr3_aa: CASRRIAGEEEDTQYF
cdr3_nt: TGTGCCAGCAGACGTATAGCGGGGGAAGAGGAAGATACGCAGTATTTT

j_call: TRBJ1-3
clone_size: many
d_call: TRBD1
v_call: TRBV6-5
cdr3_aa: CASSYTGTAGNTIYF
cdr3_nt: TGTGCCAGCAGTTACACCGGGACAGCTGGAAACACCATATATTTT

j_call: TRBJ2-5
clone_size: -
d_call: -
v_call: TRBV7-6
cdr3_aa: CASSLAYQPETQYF
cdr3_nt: TGTGCCAGCAGCTTAGCGTACCAGCCGGAGACCCAGTACTTC

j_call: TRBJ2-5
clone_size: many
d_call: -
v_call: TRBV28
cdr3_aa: CASSSTAGTQYF
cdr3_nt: TGTGCCAGCAGTTCCACGGCAGGGACCCAGTACTTC

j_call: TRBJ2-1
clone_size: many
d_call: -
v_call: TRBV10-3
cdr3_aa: CAISTTSRMNEQFF
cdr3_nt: TGTGCCATCAGTACGACTAGTCGAATGAATGAGCAGTTCTTC

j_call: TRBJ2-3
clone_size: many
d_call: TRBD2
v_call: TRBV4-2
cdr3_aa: CASSQDPLAGSITSTDTQYF
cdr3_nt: TGTGCCAGCAGCCAAGATCCCCTAGCGGGGTCAATTACTAGCACAGATACGCAGTATTTT

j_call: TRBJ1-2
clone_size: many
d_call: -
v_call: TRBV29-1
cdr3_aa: CSVEEGLSYTF
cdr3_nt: TGCAGCGTTGAGGAGGGGTTGAGCTACACCTTC

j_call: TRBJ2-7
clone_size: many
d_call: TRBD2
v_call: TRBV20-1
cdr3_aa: CSARYGLAGVYEQYF
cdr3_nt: TGCAGTGCTAGATACGGTCTAGCGGGAGTTTACGAGCAGTACTTC

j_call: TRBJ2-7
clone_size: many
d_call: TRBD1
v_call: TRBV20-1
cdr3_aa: CSARDADRVYEQYF
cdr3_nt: TGCAGTGCTAGAGATGCTGACAGGGTGTACGAGCAGTACTTC

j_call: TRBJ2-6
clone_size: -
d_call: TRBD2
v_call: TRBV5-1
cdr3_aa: CASRLAVSGANVLTF
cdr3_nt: TGCGCCAGCAGACTAGCGGTCTCTGGGGCCAACGTCCTGACTTTC

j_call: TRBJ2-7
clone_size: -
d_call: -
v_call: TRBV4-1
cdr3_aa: CASSQDQIVGQGSYEQYF
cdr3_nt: TGCGCCAGCAGCCAAGATCAAATCGTCGGGCAGGGATCCTACGAGCAGTACTTC

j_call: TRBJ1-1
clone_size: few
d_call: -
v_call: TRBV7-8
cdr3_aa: CASSPPGGEEAFF
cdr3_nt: TGTGCCAGCAGCCCCCCGGGGGGCGAAGAAGCTTTCTTT

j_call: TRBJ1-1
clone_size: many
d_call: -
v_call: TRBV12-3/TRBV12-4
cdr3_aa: CASSGKVQGTEAFF
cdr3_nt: TGTGCCAGCAGTGGGAAGGTGCAGGGCACTGAAGCTTTCTTT

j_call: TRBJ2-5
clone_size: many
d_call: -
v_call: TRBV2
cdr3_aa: CASSEKIQETQYF
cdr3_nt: TGTGCCAGCAGTGAAAAGATTCAAGAGACCCAGTACTTC

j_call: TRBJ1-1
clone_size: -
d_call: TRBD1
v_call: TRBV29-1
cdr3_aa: CSVSWTDRGQNTEAFF
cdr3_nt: TGCAGCGTTTCCTGGACCGACAGGGGGCAGAACACTGAAGCTTTCTTT

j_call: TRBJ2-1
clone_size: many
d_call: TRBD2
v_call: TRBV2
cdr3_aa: CASRGLAGGFSEQFF
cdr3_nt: TGTGCCAGCAGGGGACTAGCGGGAGGGTTCAGTGAGCAGTTCTTC

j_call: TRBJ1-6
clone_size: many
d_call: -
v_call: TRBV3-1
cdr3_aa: CASSQGRQRLNSPLHF
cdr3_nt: TGTGCCAGCAGCCAAGGACGGCAGAGACTTAATTCACCCCTCCACTTT

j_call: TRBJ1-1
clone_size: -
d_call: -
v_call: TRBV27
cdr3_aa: CASSSLGGGNTEAFF
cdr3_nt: TGTGCCAGCAGTTCGTTAGGGGGGGGGAACACTGAAGCTTTCTTT

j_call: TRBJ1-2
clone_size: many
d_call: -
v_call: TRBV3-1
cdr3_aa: CASSQGTVGYTF
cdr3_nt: TGTGCCAGCAGCCAGGGGACCGTCGGCTACACCTTC

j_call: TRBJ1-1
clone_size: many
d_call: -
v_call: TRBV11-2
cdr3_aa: CASSLPYMNTEAFF
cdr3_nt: TGTGCCAGCAGCTTACCGTACATGAACACTGAAGCTTTCTTT

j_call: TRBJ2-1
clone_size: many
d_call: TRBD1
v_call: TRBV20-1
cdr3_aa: CSVLQGIYEQFF
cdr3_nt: TGCAGTGTTTTACAGGGGATATATGAGCAGTTCTTC

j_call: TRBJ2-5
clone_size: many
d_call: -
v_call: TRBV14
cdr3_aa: CASSRRTPQETQYF
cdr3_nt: TGTGCCAGCAGCCGGAGGACACCTCAAGAGACCCAGTACTTC

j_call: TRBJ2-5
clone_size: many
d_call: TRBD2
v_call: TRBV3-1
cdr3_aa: CASTQGSGIQETQYF
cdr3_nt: TGTGCCAGCACCCAGGGAAGCGGGATCCAAGAGACCCAGTACTTC

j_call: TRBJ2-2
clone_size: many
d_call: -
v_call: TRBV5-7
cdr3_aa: CASSLAGTKLNTGELFF
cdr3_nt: TGTGCCAGCAGCCTCGCCGGGACGAAACTGAACACCGGGGAGCTGTTTTTT

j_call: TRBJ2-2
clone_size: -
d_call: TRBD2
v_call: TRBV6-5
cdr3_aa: CASSYSGGGTGELFF
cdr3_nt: TGTGCCAGCAGTTATAGCGGGGGAGGGACCGGGGAGCTGTTTTTT

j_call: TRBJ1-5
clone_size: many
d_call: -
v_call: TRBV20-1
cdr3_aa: CSARGSLRDQPQHF
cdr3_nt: TGCAGTGCTAGAGGTTCACTCAGGGATCAGCCCCAGCATTTT

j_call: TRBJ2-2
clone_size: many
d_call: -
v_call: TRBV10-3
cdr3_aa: CAISADGRIGELFF
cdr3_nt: TGTGCCATCAGTGCCGACGGTCGTATCGGGGAGCTGTTTTTT

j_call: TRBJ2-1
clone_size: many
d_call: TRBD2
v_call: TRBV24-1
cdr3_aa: CATSDPGLAGDDEQFF
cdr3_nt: TGTGCCACCAGTGATCCGGGACTAGCGGGAGATGATGAGCAGTTCTTC

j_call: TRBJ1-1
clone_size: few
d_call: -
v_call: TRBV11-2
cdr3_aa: CASSAQVANTEAFF
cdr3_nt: TGTGCCAGCAGCGCACAGGTTGCGAACACTGAAGCTTTCTTT

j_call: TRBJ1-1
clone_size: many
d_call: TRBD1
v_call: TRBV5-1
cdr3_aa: CASREGAVNTEAFF
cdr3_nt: TGCGCCAGCAGGGAGGGGGCGGTGAACACTGAAGCTTTCTTT

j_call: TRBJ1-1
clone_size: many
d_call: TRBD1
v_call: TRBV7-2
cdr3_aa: CASSPQGGTEAFF
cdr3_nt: TGTGCCAGCAGCCCTCAGGGGGGCACTGAAGCTTTCTTT

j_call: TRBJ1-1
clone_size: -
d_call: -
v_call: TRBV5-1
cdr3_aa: CASSRGTENTEAFF
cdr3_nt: TGCGCCAGCAGCCGCGGGACGGAGAACACTGAAGCTTTCTTT

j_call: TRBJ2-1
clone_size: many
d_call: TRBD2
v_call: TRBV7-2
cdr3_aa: CASSLLIVGGRGEQFF
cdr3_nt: TGTGCCAGCAGCTTACTTATTGTCGGCGGGAGAGGTGAGCAGTTCTTC

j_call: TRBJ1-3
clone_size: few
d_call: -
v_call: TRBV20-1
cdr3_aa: CSATAGAGNTIYF
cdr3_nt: TGCAGTGCTACTGCAGGGGCGGGAAACACCATATATTTT

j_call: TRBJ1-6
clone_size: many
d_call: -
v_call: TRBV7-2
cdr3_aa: CASSEGGTYISPLHF
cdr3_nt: TGTGCCAGCAGCGAGGGGGGGACATATATATCACCCCTCCACTTT

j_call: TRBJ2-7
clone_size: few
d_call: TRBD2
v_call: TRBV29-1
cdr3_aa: CSVGHGGNFYEQYF
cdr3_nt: TGCAGCGTTGGTCACGGGGGGAATTTCTACGAGCAGTACTTC

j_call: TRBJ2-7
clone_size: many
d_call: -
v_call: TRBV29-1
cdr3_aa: CSVVWGPYEQYF
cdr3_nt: TGCAGCGTTGTATGGGGCCCCTACGAGCAGTACTTC

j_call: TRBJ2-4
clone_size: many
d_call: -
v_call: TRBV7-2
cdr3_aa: CASRSGFSGNIQYF
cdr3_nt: TGTGCCAGCCGTTCGGGTTTTAGTGGAAACATTCAGTACTTC

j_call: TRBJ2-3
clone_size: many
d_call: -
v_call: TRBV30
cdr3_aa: CACLYGNGGTDTQYF
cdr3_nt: TGTGCCTGCCTATACGGGAACGGAGGCACAGATACGCAGTATTTT